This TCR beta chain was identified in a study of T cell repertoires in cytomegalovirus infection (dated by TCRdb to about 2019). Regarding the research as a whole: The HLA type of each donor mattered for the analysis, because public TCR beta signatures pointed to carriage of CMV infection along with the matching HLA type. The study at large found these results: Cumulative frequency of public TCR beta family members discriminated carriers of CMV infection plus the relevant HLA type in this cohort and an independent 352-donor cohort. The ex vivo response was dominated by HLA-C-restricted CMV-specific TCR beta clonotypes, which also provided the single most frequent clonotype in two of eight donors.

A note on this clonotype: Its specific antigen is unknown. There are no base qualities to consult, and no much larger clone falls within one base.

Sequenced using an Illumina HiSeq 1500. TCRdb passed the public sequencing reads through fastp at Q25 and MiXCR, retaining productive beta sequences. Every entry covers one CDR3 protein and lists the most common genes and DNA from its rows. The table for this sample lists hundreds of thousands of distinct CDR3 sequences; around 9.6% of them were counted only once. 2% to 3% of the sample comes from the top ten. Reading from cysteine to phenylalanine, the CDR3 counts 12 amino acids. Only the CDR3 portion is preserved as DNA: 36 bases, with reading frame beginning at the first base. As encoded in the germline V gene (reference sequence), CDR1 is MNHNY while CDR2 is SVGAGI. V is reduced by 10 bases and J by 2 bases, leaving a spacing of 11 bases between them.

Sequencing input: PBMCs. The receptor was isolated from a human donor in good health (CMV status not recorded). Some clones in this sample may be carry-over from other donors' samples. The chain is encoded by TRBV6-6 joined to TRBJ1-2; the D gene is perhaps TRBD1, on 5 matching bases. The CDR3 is CATREGNYGYTF. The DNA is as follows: TGTGCCACGCGAGAGGGGAACTATGGCTACACCTTC.